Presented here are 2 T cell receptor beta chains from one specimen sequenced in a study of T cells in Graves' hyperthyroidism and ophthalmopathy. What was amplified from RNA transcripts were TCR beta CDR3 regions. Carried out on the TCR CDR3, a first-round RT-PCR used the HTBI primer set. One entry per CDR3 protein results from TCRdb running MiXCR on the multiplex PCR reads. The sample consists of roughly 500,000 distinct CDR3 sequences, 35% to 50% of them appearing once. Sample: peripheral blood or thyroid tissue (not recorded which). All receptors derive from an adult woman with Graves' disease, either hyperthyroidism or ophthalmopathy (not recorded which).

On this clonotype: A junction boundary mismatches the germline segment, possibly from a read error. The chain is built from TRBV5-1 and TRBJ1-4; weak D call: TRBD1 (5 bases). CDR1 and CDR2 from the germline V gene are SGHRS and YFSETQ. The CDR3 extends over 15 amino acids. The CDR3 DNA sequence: TGCGCCAGCGGCTTGGAGGCTGATGGGACTGAAAAACTGTTTTTT. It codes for CASGLEADGTEKLFF.

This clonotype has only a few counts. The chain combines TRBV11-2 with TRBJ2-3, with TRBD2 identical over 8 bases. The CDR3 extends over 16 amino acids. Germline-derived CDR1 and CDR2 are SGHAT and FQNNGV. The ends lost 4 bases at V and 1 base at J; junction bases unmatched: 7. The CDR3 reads CASSSTGRGGTDTQYF. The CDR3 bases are TGTGCCAGCAGCTCGACCGGGAGGGGCGGCACAGATACGCAGTATTTT.